This TCR beta chain was profiled in a study of blood T cell repertoires in COVID-19. The assay was immunoSEQ multiplex PCR, and TCRdb's table has in-frame clones only and misses some. The table records roughly 260,000 clones, roughly 86% of them present only once. The V and J ends lost 3 bases and 6 bases respectively, with 7 bases between them. The CDR3 consists of 12 residues. The V and J genes are TRBV12-3 or TRBV12-4 and TRBJ2-3, with D unclear. Material for sequencing was peripheral blood. The TCR was taken from a middle-aged man who had recovered from COVID-19. CDR3 nucleotide sequence: TGTGCCAGCAGTTTCTCCTTCGATACGCAGTATTTT. This gives the protein CASSFSFDTQYF.